This T cell receptor beta chain was recovered during a study of T cell repertoires in cytomegalovirus infection. Study in general: The public TCR beta signatures pointed to both CMV infection and matching HLA type. Whole-study findings and limits: Totalled public TCR beta family frequency picked out people who carried CMV plus the relevant HLA. Across the ex vivo response, the dominant clonotypes were HLA-C-restricted CMV-specific TCR beta clonotypes.

With regard to this clonotype: Its antigen is not identified. One junction end does not reproduce the germline sequence, and a read error may be involved.

From germline, CDR1 is LGHNA and CDR2 YNFKEQ. The CDR3 loop spans 16 amino acids. Each CDR3 protein gets one entry after TCRdb re-called the reads with MiXCR. The sample yields some 680,000 distinct CDR3 sequences, 35% seen once. The specimen was PBMCs. The receptor was derived from a human donor in good health (CMV status not recorded). Some clones in this sample may be carry-over from other donors' samples. This rearrangement joins TRBV4-2 to TRBJ2-3; 7 positions agree with TRBD2. CDR3: CASSQGTGGSTDRQYF. The CDR3 DNA sequence: TGTGCCAGCAGCCAAGGAACGGGGGGAAGCACAGATAGGCAGTATTTT.